This TCR beta chain originates from a study of blood T cell repertoires in COVID-19. Participants were placed into cohorts based on the clinical history they reported. Symptom resolution, clearance, or two negative PCRs marked donors in Cohort 3 as recovered. Authors' processing steps: From reference gene primer amplification, estimates of nucleated cell counts were derived. The data were produced by immunoSEQ multiplex PCR, yet TCRdb's version contains in-frame clones alone and is incomplete. D and trimming come from the DNA, and the V and J calls and clone size come from that table. In the table there are some 180,000 clones, more than 70% of which are singletons. This CDR3 contains 17 residues. Trimming took 1 base from V and 0 from J, leaving 13 bases between them. CDR1 and CDR2 from the germline V gene are MDHEN and SYDVKM.

The chain carries TRBV28 and TRBJ2-1, with D possibly being TRBD1 (6 bases). This TCR came from a man aged 40-49 years who had recovered from COVID-19. What was sequenced was PBMCs or T cells enriched from blood (not recorded which). CDR3 in amino acids: CASSLSSGASSYNEQFF. The CDR3 bases are TGTGCCAGCAGTTTATCATCAGGGGCCAGCTCCTACAATGAGCAGTTCTTC.